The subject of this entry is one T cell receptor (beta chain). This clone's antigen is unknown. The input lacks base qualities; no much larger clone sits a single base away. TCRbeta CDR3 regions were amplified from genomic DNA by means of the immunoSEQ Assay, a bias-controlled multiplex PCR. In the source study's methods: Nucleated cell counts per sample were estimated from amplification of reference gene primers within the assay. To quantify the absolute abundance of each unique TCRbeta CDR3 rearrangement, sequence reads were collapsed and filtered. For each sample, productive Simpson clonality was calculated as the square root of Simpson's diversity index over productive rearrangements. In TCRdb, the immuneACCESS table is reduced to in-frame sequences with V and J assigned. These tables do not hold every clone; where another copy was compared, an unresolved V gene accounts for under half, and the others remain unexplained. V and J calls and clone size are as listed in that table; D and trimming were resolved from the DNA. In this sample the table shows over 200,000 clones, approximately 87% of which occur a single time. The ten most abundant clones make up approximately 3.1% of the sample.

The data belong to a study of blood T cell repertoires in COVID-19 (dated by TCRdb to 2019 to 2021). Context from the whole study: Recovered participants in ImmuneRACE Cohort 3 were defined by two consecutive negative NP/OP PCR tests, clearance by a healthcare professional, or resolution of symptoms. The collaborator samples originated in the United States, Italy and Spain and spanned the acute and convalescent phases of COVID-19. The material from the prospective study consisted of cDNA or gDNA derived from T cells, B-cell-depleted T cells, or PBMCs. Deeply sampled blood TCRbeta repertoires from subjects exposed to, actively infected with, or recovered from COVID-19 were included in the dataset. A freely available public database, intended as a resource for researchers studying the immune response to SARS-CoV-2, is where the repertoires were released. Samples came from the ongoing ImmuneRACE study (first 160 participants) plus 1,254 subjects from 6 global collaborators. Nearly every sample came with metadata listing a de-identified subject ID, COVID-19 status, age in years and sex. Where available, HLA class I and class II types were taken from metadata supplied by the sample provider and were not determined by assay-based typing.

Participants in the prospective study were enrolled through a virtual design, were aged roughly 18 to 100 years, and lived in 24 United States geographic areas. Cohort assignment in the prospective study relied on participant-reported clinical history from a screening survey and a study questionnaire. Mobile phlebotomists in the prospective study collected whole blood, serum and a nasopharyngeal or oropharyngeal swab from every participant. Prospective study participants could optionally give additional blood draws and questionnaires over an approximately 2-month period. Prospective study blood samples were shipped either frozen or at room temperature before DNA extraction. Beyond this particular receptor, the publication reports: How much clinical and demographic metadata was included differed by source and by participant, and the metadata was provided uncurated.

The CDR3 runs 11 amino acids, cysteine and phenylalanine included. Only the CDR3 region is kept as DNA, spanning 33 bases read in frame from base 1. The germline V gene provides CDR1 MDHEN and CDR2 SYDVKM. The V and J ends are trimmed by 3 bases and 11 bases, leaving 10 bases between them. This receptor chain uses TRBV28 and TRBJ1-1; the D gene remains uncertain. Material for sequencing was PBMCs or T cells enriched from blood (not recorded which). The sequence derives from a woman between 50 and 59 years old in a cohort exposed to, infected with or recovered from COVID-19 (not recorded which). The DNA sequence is TGTGCCAGCAGTTTTTCGATTGAGGCTTTCTTT. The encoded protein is CASSFSIEAFF.